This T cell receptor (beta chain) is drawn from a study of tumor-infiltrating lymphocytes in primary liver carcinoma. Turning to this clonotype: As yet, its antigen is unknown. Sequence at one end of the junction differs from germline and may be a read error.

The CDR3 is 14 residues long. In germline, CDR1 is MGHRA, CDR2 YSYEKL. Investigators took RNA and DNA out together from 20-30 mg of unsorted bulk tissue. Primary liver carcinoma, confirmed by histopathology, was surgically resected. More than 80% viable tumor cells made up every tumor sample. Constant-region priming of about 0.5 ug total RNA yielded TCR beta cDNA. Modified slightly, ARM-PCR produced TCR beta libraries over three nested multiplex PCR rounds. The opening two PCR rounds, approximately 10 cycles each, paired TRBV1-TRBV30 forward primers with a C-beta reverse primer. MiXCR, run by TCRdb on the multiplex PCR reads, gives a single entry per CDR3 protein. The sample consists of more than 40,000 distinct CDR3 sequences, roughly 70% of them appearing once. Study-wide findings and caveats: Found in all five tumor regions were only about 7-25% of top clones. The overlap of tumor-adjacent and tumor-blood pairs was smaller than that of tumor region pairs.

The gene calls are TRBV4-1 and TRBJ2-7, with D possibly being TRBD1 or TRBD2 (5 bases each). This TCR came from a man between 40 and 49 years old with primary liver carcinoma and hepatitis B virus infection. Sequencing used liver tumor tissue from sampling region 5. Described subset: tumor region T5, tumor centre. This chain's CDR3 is CASSQDLLRGEQYF. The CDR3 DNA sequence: TGCGCCAGCAGCCAAGACCTTTTGAGGGGCGAGCAATACTTC.